Listed below are T cell receptor beta chains from one sample, sequenced in a study of shared T cell receptors in the human thymus. Method: immunoSEQ multiplex PCR; TCRdb's copy keeps in-frame clones and lacks some. The data show roughly 700,000 clones, with roughly 90% seen just once and about 0.01% held by the top ten. The same data also contributed to another study, on human thymus T cells.

Material: thymocytes. The receptors were sampled from a boy in the first two years of life with a congenital heart defect. The CDR3 runs from the conserved cysteine through the conserved F or W. Fields, in order: J gene, V gene, clone size, D gene, CDR3 DNA, CDR3 protein. The D gene is left open where the match is weak. Rows give clone size only sometimes, using once, few, many, or a class for an expanded clone.

TRBJ1-2 TRBV20-1 - - TGCACCACGGTGAATGGCTACACCTTC CTTVNGYTF
TRBJ1-2 TRBV4-3 - TRBD1 TGCGCCAGCAGCCGGATGAGGGACAGGGTTGACTATGGCTACACCTTC CASSRMRDRVDYGYTF
TRBJ2-7 TRBV5-1 - TRBD1 TGCGCCAGCAGCTTGGACAGGGGAGCCTACGAGCAGTACTTC CASSLDRGAYEQYF
TRBJ2-7 TRBV15 - TRBD1 TGTGCCACCAGCCCCCGGGACAGGGTCTACGAGCAGTACTTC CATSPRDRVYEQYF
TRBJ1-2 TRBV4-2 once TRBD1 TGTGCCAGCAGCCAATGGCCGGACAGGACAGCTAACTATGGCTACACCTTC CASSQWPDRTANYGYTF
TRBJ2-6 TRBV29-1 - TRBD1 TGCAGCGTTCTCGAGAGGCCGCACAGGGGGACTGGGGCCAACGTCCTGACTTTC CSVLERPHRGTGANVLTF
TRBJ1-2 TRBV28 - - TGTGCCAGCAGCTCCGGCGGAGAGCGATACCCTTATGGCTACACCTTC CASSSGGERYPYGYTF
TRBJ1-2 TRBV4-2 - - TGTGCCAGCAGCCCCCGGGAGCCCCCTGGGGTTCAAGGCTACACCTTC CASSPREPPGVQGYTF
TRBJ2-1 TRBV4-3 - TRBD2 TGCGCCAGCAGCCAAAGACTAGCGGGATACTACAATGAGCAGTTCTTC CASSQRLAGYYNEQFF
TRBJ1-5 TRBV6-6 - TRBD1 TGTGCCAGCAGTTATAGACGGGACAGGGACCAGCCCCAGCATTTT CASSYRRDRDQPQHF
TRBJ2-1 TRBV5-1 - - TGCGCCAGCAGCTCATCCGTCAGCGGACCTTACAATGAGCAGTTCTTC CASSSSVSGPYNEQFF
TRBJ1-2 TRBV6-5 - - TGTGCCAGCAGTTACTCAGGGGGACATAGTAACTATGGCTACACCTTC CASSYSGGHSNYGYTF
TRBJ2-1 TRBV6-5 - - TGTGCCAGCAGTTACCTAATAAACAATGAGCAGTTCTTC CASSYLINNEQFF
TRBJ2-7 TRBV7-8 once TRBD2 TGTGCCAGCAGCCCGGGGGGGACCCGCGAGCAGTACTTC CASSPGGTREQYF
TRBJ1-5 TRBV11-3 - - TGTGCCAGCAGCCGCCCCCAGGGCAGGGGTAGGGGATGGCCCCAGCATTTT CASSRPQGRGRGWPQHF
TRBJ1-2 TRBV11-2 - TRBD1 TGTGCCAGCAGGTATCGGGGACAGGCCAACCATGGCTACACCTTC CASRYRGQANHGYTF
TRBJ2-1 TRBV5-4 few TRBD2 TGTGCCAGCAGCCTACCCGACACGGGAGGGACCTATGAGCAGTTCTTC CASSLPDTGGTYEQFF
TRBJ2-1 TRBV25-1 - TRBD2 TGTGCCAGCAGTGAATATATCCTAGCGGGAGGGGCAGCCCATGAGCAGTTCTTC CASSEYILAGGAAHEQFF
TRBJ2-1 TRBV28 - TRBD2 TGTGCCAGCAACCCCGGAGGGGCTAGCGGGAGCCCAAAAAATGAGCAGTTCTTC CASNPGGASGSPKNEQFF
TRBJ1-1 TRBV2 - - TGTGCCAGCAGCCGGACAGACCTGAACACTGAAGCTTTCTTT CASSRTDLNTEAFF
TRBJ2-4 TRBV25-1 - TRBD2 TGTGCCAGCAGTGAATCAGCGGGGGCGAGAGCCAAAAACATTCAGTACTTC CASSESAGARAKNIQYF
TRBJ2-2 TRBV7-2 - TRBD2 TGTGCCAGCAGCCCTTTTAGCGGGAGGTACACCGGGGAGCTGTTTTTT CASSPFSGRYTGELFF
TRBJ2-7 TRBV7-2 few TRBD1 TGTGCCAGCAGCTTAGTAGGGGACAGGGGGTCCTACGAGCAGTACTTC CASSLVGDRGSYEQYF
TRBJ2-3 TRBV25-1 - - TGTGCCAGCAGTGAGCAGGGCACAGATACGCAGTATTTT CASSEQGTDTQYF
TRBJ2-3 TRBV6-1 - TRBD2 TGTGCCAGCAGTGAACTCCTACTAGCGGTTAGCACAGATACGCAGTATTTT CASSELLLAVSTDTQYF
TRBJ2-7 TRBV5-6 - - TGTGCCAGCAGTCAGGGCCGACGTCGCGAGCAGTACTTC CASSQGRRREQYF
TRBJ2-1 TRBV29-1 - - TGCAGCGTTTCAATACCGGGACACCGAGTCTACAATGAGCAGTTCTTC CSVSIPGHRVYNEQFF
TRBJ2-1 TRBV5-1 once - TGCGCCACCGCCCGGTCTAGCGCGTACAGTGAGCAGTTCTTC CATARSSAYSEQFF
TRBJ2-5 TRBV15 - - TGTGCCACCAGCAGAGGTAATGCGGAGACCCAGTACTTC CATSRGNAETQYF
TRBJ1-1 TRBV27 - - TGTGCCAGCAGACTCCACGACAAGTATGAAGCTTTCTTT CASRLHDKYEAFF
TRBJ2-7 TRBV11-2 - TRBD1 TGTGCCAGCAGCTTACGACGACAGGGGCTTAAGGAGCAGTACTTC CASSLRRQGLKEQYF
TRBJ2-3 TRBV4-1 - - TGCGCCAGCAGCCAAGCGCGGGCGAGCACAGATACGCAGTATTTT CASSQARASTDTQYF
TRBJ2-5 TRBV29-1 - TRBD1 TGCAGCGTCGACAGGGAAGGGGAGACCCAGTACTTC CSVDREGETQYF
TRBJ2-3 TRBV4-3 - TRBD2 TGCGCCAGCAGGCGGACTAGTGGCACAGATACGCAGTATTTT CASRRTSGTDTQYF
TRBJ1-5 TRBV5-6 - - TGTGCCAGCAGCTTTTTTGCCGGGAATCAGCCCCAGCATTTT CASSFFAGNQPQHF
TRBJ2-1 TRBV27 - - TGTGCCAGCAGACGTCAAACTAGGGCCAATGAGCAGTTCTTC CASRRQTRANEQFF
TRBJ2-5 TRBV13 - TRBD2 TGTGCCAGCAGCTTAGCGGGAGGAGAGACCCAGTACTTC CASSLAGGETQYF
TRBJ1-2 TRBV5-1 - - TGCGCCAGCAGCCGCGCCAGGGCTACCTATGGCTACACCTTC CASSRARATYGYTF
TRBJ2-2 TRBV19 few TRBD1 TGTGCCAGTGGGGACAGGGCGAACACCGGGGAGCTGTTTTTT CASGDRANTGELFF
TRBJ1-1 TRBV2 - - TGTGCCAGCAGTGTCAGCCCCCGGGACACTGAAGCTTTCTTT CASSVSPRDTEAFF
TRBJ2-7 TRBV30 - TRBD2 TGTGCCTGGTGTCTAGCGGGAGCGACCTACGAGCAGTACTTC CAWCLAGATYEQYF
TRBJ1-2 TRBV21-1 - - TGTGCCAGCAGCAAGGGACAGGGTGGGTATGGCTACACCTTC CASSKGQGGYGYTF
TRBJ2-1 TRBV7-8 - - TGTGCCAGCAGCTTAGGCCCCCCCCTAGGCCCCCCATTGGATGAGCAGTTCTTC CASSLGPPLGPPLDEQFF
TRBJ1-2 TRBV7-9 - TRBD1 TGTGCCAGCAGCCCCACAGGGGCTTCCTATGGCTACACCTTC CASSPTGASYGYTF
TRBJ1-5 TRBV28 - - TGTGCCAGCAGTTTAAGTGGGGGCAGGGCGGACAATCAGCCCCAGCATTTT CASSLSGGRADNQPQHF
TRBJ2-1 TRBV14 - TRBD2 TGTGCCAGCAGCCAAGGCCCTACCCCGGGCGGGAGAGTGGGCAATGAGCAGTTCTTC CASSQGPTPGGRVGNEQFF
TRBJ2-7 TRBV28 - - TGTGCCAGCAGTCTCAGGGGGGATTACGAGCAGTACTTC CASSLRGDYEQYF
TRBJ2-7 TRBV19 few TRBD2 TGTGCCAGTAGCCCACTAGCGGGGCAGACATACGAGCAGTACTTC CASSPLAGQTYEQYF
TRBJ1-1 TRBV12-5 - TRBD1 TGTGCTAGTGGTTTGGAGGGACAGGGGGCTCCCACTGAAGCTTTCTTT CASGLEGQGAPTEAFF
TRBJ2-7 TRBV11-2 - TRBD2 TGTGCCAGCAGCTTTTCGAGGACTAGCGGGGGCTACGAGCAGTACTTC CASSFSRTSGGYEQYF
TRBJ2-7 TRBV28 - TRBD2 TGTGCCAGCAGTCCCGGCGGGAGTCGCTCCTACGAGCAGTACTTC CASSPGGSRSYEQYF
TRBJ2-1 TRBV18 once TRBD2 TGTGCCAGCTCACGCAGCGGGAGGGCCAATCGGCATGAGCAGTTCTTC CASSRSGRANRHEQFF
TRBJ2-1 TRBV27 - TRBD2 TGTGCCAGCAGTTCGCCGGGCGGGAGGGCGGGGAATGAGCAGTTCTTC CASSSPGGRAGNEQFF
TRBJ2-5 TRBV28 - TRBD1 TGTGCCAGCAGTCTCCGTGACCCCAAGGGCAGGGGGCAAGAGACCCAGTACTTC CASSLRDPKGRGQETQYF
TRBJ2-1 TRBV4-3 - TRBD2 TGCGCCAGCAGCCAAGGTTTCGCGGGAGGGGTTACGCAGTTCTTC CASSQGFAGGVTQFF